These 14 T cell receptor beta chains came from one sample sequenced in a study of regulatory T cells in long-lasting Graves disease. Construction of TCR beta libraries relied on iRepertoire HTBI primers and on Arm-PCR targeting CDR3 regions. TCRdb ran MiXCR on the multiplex PCR reads and lists one entry per CDR3 protein. The table lists 400,000 to 600,000 distinct CDR3 sequences, roughly 21% of them singletons. The sample's time point: persistent/refractory GD, antithyroid drugs over 5 years with positive TRAb. RNA from PBMCs was the source of the TCR library. The material sequenced was peripheral blood mononuclear cells (PBMCs), taken when the disease was refractory, from a patient treated with antithyroid drugs. These TCRs come from a female donor with Graves disease.

J is TRBJ1-1 and V is TRBV7-9, with D perhaps matching TRBD1 (6 bases). This CDR3 contains 13 residues. V lost 1 base and J 8 bases, leaving 11 bases between the germline ends. Germline CDR1 reads SEHNR; CDR2 reads FQNEAQ (reference sequence). CDR3 DNA: TGTGCCAGCAGCTTAGGCGGGACATCGGAAGCTTTCTTT. It specifies CASSLGGTSEAFF.

Worth noting for this clonotype: It may be a read error: a sequence one base away is much more abundant. J is TRBJ2-5 and V is TRBV6-2 or TRBV6-3; 8 nucleotides align to TRBD1. Trimming took 8 bases from V and 5 from J; bases not matched to a gene: 4. This CDR3 is built from 12 residues. Germline CDR1 and CDR2: MNHEY and SVGEGT. The CDR3 loop reads CASPGGRETQYF. DNA of the CDR3: TGTGCCAGCCCAGGGGGCAGGGAGACCCAGTACTTC.

The chain recombines TRBV7-2 with TRBJ2-5, with 8 bases that match TRBD1. V was pared by 6 bases and J by 1 base, with 4 bases of the junction left unmatched. CDR1 is SGHTA, CDR2 FQGNSA, per germline. This CDR3 has 14 residues. CDR3 DNA sequence: TGTGCCAGCAGTGGGCAGGGGGCCCAAGAGACCCAGTACTTC. The encoded protein is CASSGQGAQETQYF.

This clonotype was counted ten times or more. In nucleotides, the CDR3 is TGCGCCAGCAGCCCAACCTCCGGGGACCTCTATGGCTACACCTTC. It encodes CASSPTSGDLYGYTF. This sequence joins TRBV5-1 and TRBJ1-2; TRBD1 is a possible D gene (5 bases). Germline loops: CDR1 SGHRS, CDR2 YFSETQ. With 4 bases removed from V and 4 bases from J, the gap between germline ends came to 17 bases. The CDR3 has 15 residues.

In its sample, this clonotype was seen a few times. The chain links TRBV5-6 to TRBJ1-1; D perhaps matches TRBD1 (6 bases). The ends were cut back, 4 bases at V and 1 base at J, with 23 bases in the middle. Germline V gene data show CDR1 as SGHDT and CDR2 as YYEEEE. The CDR3 runs to 18 residues. CDR3 DNA: TGTGCCAGCAGCCAGGGGCGACCTTGGGGCACCAAGAACACTGAAGCTTTCTTT. Its translation is CASSQGRPWGTKNTEAFF.

This clonotype was seen only a few times. The chain uses TRBV2 and TRBJ2-2; D remains ambiguous. The CDR3 is 12 residues long. V gave up 6 bases and J gave up 6 bases, with 8 bases separating them. The germline CDR1 and CDR2 sequences are SNHLY and FYNNEI. This chain's CDR3 is CASSPRSGELFF. CDR3 DNA: TGTGCCAGCAGCCCCCGGTCCGGGGAGCTGTTTTTT.

There are many counts of this clonotype. The V call is TRBV11-3, the J call TRBJ2-2; perhaps TRBD1 as D (6 bases). The CDR3 runs to 17 residues. Trimming left V 4 bases short and J 1 base short, with 16 bases between. The germline V gene encodes CDR1 SGHNT and CDR2 YENEEA. For the CDR3, the DNA is TGTGCCAGCAGCTCCCCTAGGCTACAGGGGAACACCGGGGAGCTGTTTTTT. Translating it yields CASSSPRLQGNTGELFF.

This clonotype was detected a few times. The chain employs TRBV20-1 and TRBJ2-7; possibly TRBD2 for D (5 bases). The germline gives CDR1 DFQATT, CDR2 SNEGSKA (reference sequence). Trimming cost V 3 bases and J 5 bases, with 11 bases left between them. This CDR3 has 12 amino acids. CDR3 DNA sequence: TGCAGTGCTAGTACCAGGCGGGACGAGCAGTACTTC. The encoded protein is CSASTRRDEQYF.

The CDR3 sequence is CASQQGLRTNTGELFF. The CDR3 coding sequence is TGTGCCAGCCAGCAGGGGCTCAGAACGAACACCGGGGAGCTGTTTTTT. This chain uses TRBV7-9 with TRBJ2-2; D may be TRBD1 (6 bases). The germline gives CDR1 SEHNR, CDR2 FQNEAQ (reference sequence). Trimming cost V 8 bases and J 0 bases, with 16 bases left between them. This CDR3 comprises 16 residues.

This clonotype showed up many times. The J gene is TRBJ2-5, the V gene TRBV13; D unresolved. CDR3 length equals 11 residues. V lost 5 bases and J lost 5, with 6 bases in between. Germline values: CDR1 PRHDT, CDR2 FYEKMQ (reference sequence). DNA of the CDR3: TGTGCCAGCAGCCATAGGGAGACCCAGTACTTC. Protein: CASSHRETQYF.

This chain uses TRBV19 with TRBJ2-5, with D hard to call. The J call may be incorrect, as the DNA end agrees better with TRBJ2-1. This CDR3 contains 16 residues. Germline-derived CDR1 and CDR2 are LNHDA and SQIVND (reference sequence). CDR3: CASSPLVREIHNEQFF. CDR3 DNA sequence: TGTGCCAGTAGTCCTCTGGTAAGGGAAATTCACAATGAGCAGTTCTTC.

This clonotype was detected a few times. V is TRBV11-2 and J is TRBJ2-7; D is perhaps TRBD2 (6 bases). The germline V gene encodes CDR1 SGHAT and CDR2 FQNNGV. The CDR3 sequence is 20 residues long. V was shortened by 5 bases and J by 0 bases, with 29 bases between the two germline ends. The CDR3, as DNA: TGTGCCAGCAGCGTAGGAAGCGGGTCGCACGTAACCCTAAGCTCCTACGAGCAGTACTTC. Residues: CASSVGSGSHVTLSSYEQYF.

This clonotype appeared many times. The rearrangement joins TRBV5-1 to TRBJ1-4; D not certain. V shed 4 bases and J shed 5 bases, with 9 bases lying between them. The germline gives CDR1 SGHRS, CDR2 YFSETQ. The CDR3 extends over 13 amino acids. CDR3 protein: CASSVRGNEKLFF. CDR3 sequence (DNA): TGCGCCAGCAGCGTTCGAGGGAATGAAAAACTGTTTTTT. Full variable domain (remainder filled in from reference TRBV5-1 and TRBJ1-4): KAGVTQTPRYLIKTRGQQVTLSCSPISGHRSVSWYQQTPGQGLQFLFEYFSETQRNKGNFPGRFSGRQFSNSRSEMNVSTLELGDSALYLCASSVRGNEKLFFGSGTQLSVL.

This clonotype appeared a few times. This chain uses TRBV7-9 with TRBJ1-4, with a tentative D call TRBD1 (5 bases). The CDR3 spans 14 residues. Germline V CDR1 and CDR2: SEHNR, FQNEAQ (reference sequence). V was pared by 3 bases and J by 7 bases, with 12 bases between. The CDR3 DNA reads as TGTGCCAGCAGCTTGGTCAGGGCCACTGAAAAACTGTTTTTT. It is translated as CASSLVRATEKLFF.